The rows below give T cell receptor beta chains drawn from one sample of a study of T cell responses to AZD1222 COVID-19 vaccine. The protocol was immunoSEQ multiplex PCR, while the TCRdb copy is restricted to in-frame clones and leaves out a portion. The sample shows about 72,000 clones, roughly 88% of them seen only once. This sample comprised peripheral blood, obtained on day 0 of AZD1222 vaccination. All receptors come from an adult in good health. Each CDR3 is given with its conserved first and last residue. D genes are given only for firm matches. Where a row states a size, it is once, few, many or the class of an expanded clone; other rows omit it.

CASSGLNGYTF TGTGCCAGCTCGGGTTTAAATGGCTACACCTTC TRBV28 NA TRBJ1-2 NA
CAISEGAPGTMKNEQYF TGTGCCATCAGTGAGGGGGCCCCCGGGACAATGAAGAACGAGCAGTACTTC TRBV10-3 NA TRBJ2-7 NA
CAWSITGTGPGEQYF TGTGCCTGGAGTATAACAGGGACAGGGCCAGGCGAGCAGTACTTC TRBV30 NA TRBJ2-7 TRBD1
CASSLSGTYNSPLHF TGCGCCAGCAGCCTCTCCGGGACCTATAATTCACCCCTCCACTTT TRBV5-1 once TRBJ1-6 NA
CASRPGQGGGYTF TGTGCCAGTAGACCGGGACAGGGTGGAGGCTACACCTTC TRBV19 NA TRBJ1-2 TRBD1
CASSLPGQGNEKLFF TGTGCCAGCAGTTTGCCGGGACAGGGTAATGAAAAACTGTTTTTT TRBV28 NA TRBJ1-4 TRBD1
CASSLGQGLNLGAYGYTF TGTGCCAGCAGCTTGGGACAGGGGCTCAATCTGGGGGCCTATGGCTACACCTTC TRBV5-4 few TRBJ1-2 TRBD1
CASRMRRGTSGRMRGTGELFF TGTGCCAGTAGGATGAGGAGGGGGACTAGCGGGAGAATGAGGGGCACCGGGGAGCTGTTTTTT TRBV19 NA TRBJ2-2 TRBD2
CSADVRAGESSYNEQFF TGCAGCGCGGACGTTCGAGCGGGGGAGAGCTCCTACAATGAGCAGTTCTTC TRBV29-1 NA TRBJ2-1 TRBD2
CASSRLAGGKPEQFF TGTGCCAGCAGTCGACTAGCGGGAGGAAAGCCTGAGCAGTTCTTC TRBV6-5 NA TRBJ2-1 TRBD2
CASSLGDRVVGTEAFF TGTGCCAGCAGCTTAGGGGATCGTGTTGTGGGCACTGAAGCTTTCTTT TRBV7-2 NA TRBJ1-1 NA
CASSALAGGIYEQFF TGTGCCAGCAGCGCCCTAGCGGGGGGGATCTATGAGCAGTTCTTC TRBV6-4 NA TRBJ2-1 TRBD2
CASSTRDYYNEQFF TGTGCCAGCAGCACCCGGGACTATTACAATGAGCAGTTCTTC TRBV9 few TRBJ2-1 TRBD2
CASSDNTGELFF TGTGCCAGCAGTGATAACACCGGGGAGCTGTTTTTT TRBV28 NA TRBJ2-2 NA
CASSLGQGFDEQFF TGTGCCAGCAGCTTGGGACAGGGGTTCGATGAGCAGTTCTTC TRBV5-4 NA TRBJ2-1 TRBD1
CASRGQGGAFF TGTGCCAGCAGGGGACAGGGAGGGGCTTTCTTT TRBV6-5 NA TRBJ1-1 TRBD1
CASGDVLDGNLHTGELFF TGTGCTAGTGGGGATGTCCTGGACGGCAATTTACACACCGGGGAGCTGTTTTTT TRBV12-5 few TRBJ2-2 NA
CASSERSQETQYF TGTGCCAGCAGTGAACGGAGCCAAGAGACCCAGTACTTC TRBV6-1 NA TRBJ2-5 NA
CASSLDSANTGELFF TGCGCCAGCAGCTTGGACAGCGCGAACACCGGGGAGCTGTTTTTT TRBV5-1 NA TRBJ2-2 NA
CASSPGGSYEQYF TGTGCCAGCAGCCCCGGGGGTTCCTACGAGCAGTACTTC TRBV11-3 NA TRBJ2-7 NA
CASSQGPGGTTEAFF TGTGCCAGCAGCCAAGGGCCAGGGGGCACCACTGAAGCTTTCTTT TRBV3-1/TRBV3-2 NA TRBJ1-1 TRBD1
CASSLDRISTGELFF TGTGCCAGCAGCTTAGACAGGATAAGCACCGGGGAGCTGTTTTTT TRBV7-9 NA TRBJ2-2 NA
CASSSPGSGLGDTQYF TGTGCCAGCAGCTCTCCGGGTAGCGGGTTGGGAGATACGCAGTATTTT TRBV9 once TRBJ2-3 TRBD2
CASNGGETSEKLFF TGTGCCAGCAACGGAGGGGAGACCAGCGAAAAACTGTTTTTT TRBV2 NA TRBJ1-4 NA
CASSAPLQHVLTF TGTGCCAGCAGCGCCCCACTCCAGCACGTCCTGACTTTC TRBV9 NA TRBJ2-6 NA
CASRPGRMNTEAFF TGCGCCAGCAGACCGGGACGGATGAACACTGAAGCTTTCTTT TRBV10-1 NA TRBJ1-1 NA
CASSSVQGTGELFF TGTGCCAGCAGCTCCGTACAGGGTACCGGGGAGCTGTTTTTT TRBV7-3 NA TRBJ2-2 NA
CAWSHGGGVSEQFF TGTGCCTGGAGTCATGGCGGGGGGGTCAGTGAGCAGTTCTTC TRBV30 NA TRBJ2-1 TRBD2
CASSPWGYSDGYTF TGTGCCAGCAGTCCCTGGGGATACTCGGATGGCTACACCTTC TRBV25-1 NA TRBJ1-2 NA
CASSLDRRGYTF TGCGCCAGCAGCTTGGACAGGCGCGGCTACACCTTC TRBV5-1 NA TRBJ1-2 NA
CASSDSSGYNEQFF TGTGCCAGCAGTGATTCTAGCGGTTACAATGAGCAGTTCTTC TRBV25-1 NA TRBJ2-1 TRBD2